The 26 T cell receptor beta chains reported below all come from one sample, sequenced in a study of blood T cells in healthy people across ages. The use of a sample-barcoded 5' primer and a J-beta primer mix characterized a second PCR of about 7 to 12 cycles. Using its own MiXCR run on the 5' RACE reads, TCRdb lists one record per CDR3 protein. The sample lists fewer than 800,000 distinct CDR3 sequences, 20% to 25% occurring once. This sample was also put to use in a study of T cells of mothers and their children.

Input material: blood. These receptors all stem from a boy aged 10-17 years in good health.

The rearrangement links TRBV7-9 to TRBJ1-4; D gene ambiguous. The CDR3 contains 13 residues. Germline V gene lookup returns CDR1 SEHNR and CDR2 FQNEAQ (reference sequence). Trimming took off 2 bases at V and 10 bases at J, with 11 bases between the two ends. The CDR3 sequence: CASSLREGGKLFF. The CDR3 DNA reads as TGTGCCAGCAGCTTACGGGAGGGAGGAAAACTGTTTTTT. The variable domain in full, completed from reference TRBV7-9 and TRBJ1-4, reads DTGVSQNPRHKITKRGQNVTFRCDPISEHNRLYWYRQTLGQGPEFLTYFQNEAQLEKSRLLSDRFSAERPKGSFSTLEIQRTEQGDSAMYLCASSLREGGKLFFGSGTQLSVL.

The rearrangement joins TRBV12-3 or TRBV12-4 to TRBJ1-6; no firm D call. CDR3 length: 18 residues. The germline V and J ends were trimmed by 4 bases and 0 bases, with 16 bases remaining between them. In DNA, the CDR3 is TGTGCCAGCAGTTCGGCCGGGATTCCAAGCTCCTATAATTCACCCCTCCACTTT. Encoded protein: CASSSAGIPSSYNSPLHF.

The chain links TRBV6-5 to TRBJ2-7, with D tentatively TRBD2 (6 bases). The CDR3 has 15 amino acids. The V gene's germline CDR1 is MNHEY and CDR2 SVGAGI. V lost 3 bases, J lost 3 bases, and 15 bases lay in between. CDR3 nucleotide sequence: TGTGCCAGCAGTTATTTTACCACGGGGGACTACGAGCAGTACTTC. It specifies CASSYFTTGDYEQYF.

Ten or more counts support this clonotype. The gene calls are TRBV5-6 and TRBJ1-2, with D unclear. The ends were cut back, 0 bases at V and 0 bases at J, with 3 bases in the middle. This CDR3 has 13 amino acids. Germline-derived CDR1 and CDR2 are SGHDT and YYEEEE. The CDR3 loop is CASSLAANYGYTF. CDR3 DNA sequence: TGTGCCAGCAGCTTGGCGGCTAACTATGGCTACACCTTC.

This chain joins TRBV27 and TRBJ1-1; D possibly corresponds to TRBD1 (6 bases). Germline CDR1 and CDR2: MNHEY and SMNVEV (reference sequence). There are 13 residues in the CDR3. V was pared by 4 bases and J by 4 bases, with 10 bases between. CDR3 nucleotide sequence: TGTGCCAGCAGTTGGGGGGGCCCCACTGAAGCTTTCTTT. Translation gives CASSWGGPTEAFF.

The J gene is TRBJ2-5, the V gene TRBV28; the D is unclear. TRBJ2-1 matches the DNA end more closely, so the J call is doubtful. CDR3 size: 17 residues. Germline lookup yields CDR1 MDHEN and CDR2 SYDVKM. CDR3: CASSSPNTDPWVHEQFF. The CDR3 region has the DNA TGTGCCAGCAGTTCCCCAAATACGGACCCGTGGGTGCACGAGCAGTTCTTC.

There are a few counts of this clonotype. The chain couples TRBV28 to TRBJ2-5; either TRBD1 or TRBD2 may supply D (6 bases each). The end of the DNA aligns better with TRBJ2-7, so the J call may be wrong. This CDR3 region has 14 residues. Germline lookup yields CDR1 MDHEN and CDR2 SYDVKM. CDR3 bases: TGTGCCAGCAGCGCAACAGGGAGGCACTACGAGCAGTACTTC. This translates into CASSATGRHYEQYF.

This clonotype was counted between two and nine times. The junction and the germline gene differ at one end; a read error may be behind it. CDR3 bases: TGTGCCAGCAGCCTAGCGGGGGGGCCGAGAGATGAGCAGTTCTTC. It codes for CASSLAGGPRDEQFF. V gene TRBV7-9 combines with J gene TRBJ2-1, with 12 bases that match TRBD2. The CDR3 loop spans 15 amino acids. Germline assignment: CDR1 SEHNR and CDR2 FQNEAQ (reference sequence). Drawing the rest from reference TRBV7-9 and TRBJ2-1, the complete variable domain is DTGVSQNPRHKITKRGQNVTFRCDPISEHNRLYWYRQTLGQGPEFLTYFQNEAQLEKSRLLSDRFSAERPKGSFSTLEIQRTEQGDSAMYLCASSLAGGPRDEQFFGPGTRLTVL.

This clonotype was observed a handful of times. The V gene is TRBV6-5, the J gene TRBJ2-7; D uncertain. The CDR3 totals 13 residues. Trimming cost V 2 bases and J 4 bases, with 9 bases left between them. Germline V gives CDR1 MNHEY, CDR2 SVGAGI. The CDR3 nucleotides are TGTGCCAGCAGTTACGATTGGGGATACGAGCAGTACTTC. As protein: CASSYDWGYEQYF.

This clonotype came up a few times. The V and J genes are TRBV15 and TRBJ2-5, with 8 bases fitting TRBD1. The CDR3 is 14 amino acids. CDR1 is LNHNV, CDR2 YYDKDF, per germline (reference sequence). Trimming took 4 bases from V and 5 from J; bases not matched to a gene: 6. The CDR3 here is CATSTSGGHETQYF. The CDR3 nucleotides read TGTGCCACCAGCACTTCAGGGGGCCATGAGACCCAGTACTTC.

V is TRBV28 and J is TRBJ2-5; 13 positions match TRBD2. Looked up from germline, CDR1 is MDHEN and CDR2 is SYDVKM. The length of the CDR3 is 19 residues. Trimming removed 3 bases from V and 2 bases from J; junction bases left unmatched: 12. CDR3 protein: CASSFFGGTSGIVQETQYF. In DNA, the CDR3 is TGTGCCAGCAGTTTCTTCGGAGGGACTAGCGGGATCGTTCAAGAGACCCAGTACTTC.

The chain is built from TRBV9 and TRBJ2-5; 9 bases fit TRBD2. The J call is doubtful: the DNA matches TRBJ2-1 better. Germline V CDR1 and CDR2: SGDLS, YYNGEE. The CDR3 runs 15 residues. Written as DNA, the CDR3 is TGTGCCAGCAGCGTACGGGCTAGCGGGATTGACGAGCAGTTCTTC. It translates to CASSVRASGIDEQFF.

This clonotype has only one observation. The chain employs TRBV7-3 and TRBJ2-5; the D is unclear. The DNA end favors TRBJ2-1, so the J call may be wrong. CDR1 and CDR2 (germline): SGHTA, FQGTGA. The CDR3 has 13 residues. The DNA of the CDR3 is TGTGCCAGCAGCTCTACACCATGGGATGAGCAGTTCTTC. This codes for CASSSTPWDEQFF.

This chain links TRBV12-3 or TRBV12-4 with TRBJ2-7; 11 nucleotides agree with TRBD2. The ends lost 6 bases at V and 3 bases at J; junction bases unmatched: 10. The CDR3 has 16 amino acids. The CDR3 DNA reads as TGTGCCAGCAGCCCTATCAAGACTAGCGGGATCTACGAGCAGTACTTC. The encoded protein is CASSPIKTSGIYEQYF.

In this sample, this clonotype turned up a few times. CDR3 region: CASSLLDRVGEKLFF. Here the CDR3 DNA reads TGTGCCAGCAGTTTACTGGACAGGGTGGGAGAAAAACTGTTTTTT. This sequence joins TRBV28 and TRBJ1-4; the match to TRBD1 covers 8 bases. Germline-derived CDR1 and CDR2 are MDHEN and SYDVKM. CDR3 length: 15 amino acids. The V gene end was trimmed by 2 bases and the J gene end by 8 bases; junction bases not matched to a gene: 7.

V is TRBV29-1 and J is TRBJ1-2; no reliable D call. Looked up from germline, CDR1 is SQVTM and CDR2 is ANQGSEA. The V end was cut by 2 bases, the J end by 0 bases, with 16 bases between. The CDR3 runs 16 residues. CDR3 sequence reads: CSVEPRLANSNYGYTF. CDR3 DNA sequence: TGCAGCGTTGAACCCCGTCTTGCGAACTCTAACTATGGCTACACCTTC.

The chain uses TRBV12-3 or TRBV12-4 and TRBJ1-2; tentatively, D is TRBD1 (6 bases). Trimming cost V 5 bases and J 4 bases, with 17 bases left between them. The CDR3 has 15 residues. Written as DNA, the CDR3 is TGTGCCAGCAGTCCTCGAGGGGGGGAGGCCTATGGCTACACCTTC. It is translated as CASSPRGGEAYGYTF.

The V gene is TRBV20-1, the J gene TRBJ1-1; no reliable D call. Trimming cost V 5 bases and J 0 bases, with 4 bases left between them. The CDR3 extends over 11 amino acids. Germline CDR1 is DFQATT and CDR2 is SNEGSKA (reference sequence). CDR3 residues: CSAGMNTEAFF. In nucleotides, the CDR3 is TGCAGTGCTGGTATGAACACTGAAGCTTTCTTT.

V usage is TRBV29-1 and J usage is TRBJ2-5, with D unclear. The J call may be in error: the DNA end matches TRBJ2-7 better. CDR3 length: 13 residues. Per germline, CDR1 SQVTM and CDR2 ANQGSEA. CDR3 in DNA: TGCAGCGTTGAATTGGTTGTACGCTACGAGCAGTACTTC. Amino acid sequence: CSVELVVRYEQYF.

The V and J genes are TRBV20-1 and TRBJ1-3; D unresolved. The CDR3 sequence is 14 residues long. The germline CDR1 and CDR2 sequences are DFQATT and SNEGSKA (reference sequence). The V gene lost 4 bases and the J gene lost 4 bases, with 14 bases spanning the gap. CDR3 DNA: TGCAGTGCTATCTCTGACGGCGGCGGAAACACCATATATTTT. This codes for CSAISDGGGNTIYF.

This clonotype showed up just a few times. V gene TRBV29-1 combines with J gene TRBJ1-2, with D tentatively TRBD1 (5 bases). Trimming cost V 6 bases and J 3 bases, with 11 bases left between them. Germline V lookup: CDR1 SQVTM, CDR2 ANQGSEA. This CDR3 contains 12 residues. The CDR3 region is CSVPGGYYGYTF. DNA for the CDR3: TGCAGCGTGCCGGGGGGATACTATGGCTACACCTTC.

The chain carries TRBV20-1 and TRBJ2-5, with no clear D. The end of the DNA aligns better with TRBJ2-7, so the J call may be wrong. Germline V CDR1 and CDR2: DFQATT, SNEGSKA (reference sequence). The CDR3 is made up of 12 amino acids. The CDR3 coding sequence is TGCAGTGCCCTTGCGCCGAGCTACGAGCAGTACTTC. Amino acid sequence: CSALAPSYEQYF.

The chain uses TRBV4-1 and TRBJ1-2; no firm D call. This CDR3 is built from 14 residues. CDR1 and CDR2 (germline): MGHRA, YSYEKL. Trimming removed 2 bases at V and 2 bases at J, with 9 bases between. The CDR3 here is CASSQPGQNYGYTF. The CDR3 DNA sequence: TGCGCCAGCAGCCAACCGGGCCAGAACTATGGCTACACCTTC.

Regarding this clonotype: At one boundary the junction diverges from the germline segment, which might be a read error. This chain uses TRBV7-2 with TRBJ2-1, with TRBD2 as a possible D gene (5 bases). CDR3 length: 13 amino acids. Germline V lookup: CDR1 SGHTA, CDR2 FQGNSA. In DNA form, the CDR3 reads TGTGCCAGCAGCAAAAATAGGGCCTACGAGCGGTACTTC. Its protein is CASSKNRAYERYF.

The V gene is TRBV7-3, the J gene TRBJ2-3, with D tentatively TRBD1 or TRBD2 (5 bases each). Trimming removed 5 bases from V and 4 bases from J, with 13 bases in between. The CDR3 length is 14 residues. The germline gives CDR1 SGHTA, CDR2 FQGTGA. The CDR3 DNA reads as TGTGCCAGCAGCCCGGGGCTCGGCGCAGATACGCAGTATTTT. It translates to CASSPGLGADTQYF.

The chain uses TRBV15 and TRBJ1-5, with D unresolved. There are 13 residues in the CDR3. Trimming removed 8 bases at V and 0 bases at J, with 8 bases between. The germline gives CDR1 LNHNV, CDR2 YYDKDF (reference sequence). CDR3 DNA sequence: TGTGCCACCGGAGATGATAGCAATCAGCCCCAGCATTTT. Translated, it gives CATGDDSNQPQHF.